The T cell receptor (beta chain) under discussion was sequenced for a study of T cell changes during pregnancy in multiple sclerosis. Sequenced by immunoSEQ multiplex PCR; TCRdb stores in-frame clones only, minus some. The sample consists of 50,000 to 70,000 clones, roughly nine tenths of them appearing once. Sequencing used CD8+ T cells from peripheral blood mononuclear cells, obtained before pregnancy. This TCR was recovered from a female donor with multiple sclerosis, enrolled in a pregnancy study.

The CDR3 is CASSLIPGQSLYNEQFF. Written as DNA, the CDR3 is TGTGCCAGCAGCCTCATCCCGGGACAGTCTCTCTACAATGAGCAGTTCTTC. This chain links TRBV11-2 with TRBJ2-1; 7 bases line up with TRBD1. J was trimmed by 3 bases and V by 5 bases; bases with no gene match: 13. Per the germline V gene, CDR1 is SGHAT and CDR2 is FQNNGV. The length of the CDR3 is 17 residues.